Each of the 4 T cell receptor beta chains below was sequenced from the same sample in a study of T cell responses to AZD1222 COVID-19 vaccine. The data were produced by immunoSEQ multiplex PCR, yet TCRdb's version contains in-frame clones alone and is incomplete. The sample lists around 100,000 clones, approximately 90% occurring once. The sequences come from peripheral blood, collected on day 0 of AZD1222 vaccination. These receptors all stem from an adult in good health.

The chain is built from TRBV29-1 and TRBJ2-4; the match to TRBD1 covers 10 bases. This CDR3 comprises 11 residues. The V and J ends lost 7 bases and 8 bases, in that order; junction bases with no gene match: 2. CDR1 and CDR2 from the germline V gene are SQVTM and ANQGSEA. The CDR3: CSGGQGDIQYF. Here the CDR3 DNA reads TGCAGCGGAGGACAGGGGGACATTCAGTACTTC.

The CDR3 here is CASSPYVGEKLFF. In nucleotides, the CDR3 is TGTGCCAGCAGCCCCTATGTGGGTGAAAAACTGTTTTTT. This sequence joins TRBV5-5 and TRBJ1-4, with unresolved D. From germline, CDR1 is SGHKS and CDR2 YYEKEE (reference sequence). Trimming cost V 4 bases and J 7 bases, with 11 bases left between them. The CDR3 has 13 amino acids.

CDR3 nucleotide sequence: TGTGCCAGCAGCCTCTGGGGTGGGGAGACCCAGTACTTC. Encoded protein: CASSLWGGETQYF. The rearrangement joins TRBV11-3 to TRBJ2-5, with unresolved D. In germline, CDR1 is SGHNT, CDR2 YENEEA. Trimming shortened V by 5 bases and J by 5 bases, and 12 bases separated the two germline ends. CDR3 size: 13 residues.

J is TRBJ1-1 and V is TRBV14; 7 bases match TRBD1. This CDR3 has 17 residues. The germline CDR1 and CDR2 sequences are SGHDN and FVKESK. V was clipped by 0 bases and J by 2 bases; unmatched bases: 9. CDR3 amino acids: CASSQDVLTGVNTEAFF. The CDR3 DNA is TGTGCCAGCAGCCAAGATGTCCTAACAGGGGTAAACACTGAAGCTTTCTTT.